This is a list of T cell receptor beta chains from one sample in a study of identical twins. In TCRdb, the 5' RACE reads were re-called with MiXCR into one record per CDR3 protein. Altogether roughly 280,000 distinct CDR3 sequences are present, roughly 9% being singletons, with the ten largest covering 6% to 8.5%. These same records also appear under a second study, on yellow fever vaccine responses in identical twins.

The source material was CD8+ T cells sorted from blood. The source of these receptors is a young woman in good health. Each CDR3 is given with its conserved first and last residue. D genes are given only for firm matches. Some rows mark clone size as missing; the rest say once, few, many or name a class of expanded clone.

few	TRBV13	TRBJ2-2	-	CASSLGLANTGELFF	TGTGCCAGCAGCTTAGGGCTAGCGAACACCGGGGAGCTGTTTTTT
-	TRBV4-1	TRBJ2-2	-	CASSQEIQNTGELFF	TGCGCCAGCAGCCAAGAAATCCAGAACACCGGGGAGCTGTTTTTT
-	TRBV27	TRBJ1-1	TRBD1	CASSPLTGGRAEAFF	TGTGCCAGCAGTCCCCTGACAGGGGGGCGGGCTGAAGCTTTCTTT
-	TRBV6-1	TRBJ2-7	-	CASSELDGLTYEQYF	TGTGCCAGCAGTGAATTGGACGGACTTACCTACGAGCAGTACTTC
-	TRBV27	TRBJ2-5	-	CASSSILARQETQYF	TGTGCCAGCAGTTCTATCCTAGCGAGACAAGAGACCCAGTACTTC
many	TRBV6-4	TRBJ1-6	-	CASSDLGTPLHF	TGTGCCAGCAGTGACCTGGGGACACCCCTCCACTTT
-	TRBV30	TRBJ1-4	-	CAWSVYGNNEKLFF	TGTGCCTGGAGTGTTTATGGGAACAATGAAAAACTGTTTTTT
many	TRBV20-1	TRBJ2-7	-	CSASIQGSPSYEQYF	TGCAGTGCTAGTATACAGGGATCCCCGTCCTACGAGCAGTACTTC
many	TRBV5-1	TRBJ2-3	TRBD2	CASSGGTGTSGRFGDTQYF	TGCGCCAGCAGCGGTGGCACCGGGACTAGCGGGAGATTTGGAGATACGCAGTATTTT
-	TRBV11-2	TRBJ1-4	-	CASSPRWQAGPTNEKLFF	TGTGCCAGCAGCCCCCGCTGGCAGGCGGGACCAACTAATGAAAAACTGTTTTTT
many	TRBV25-1	TRBJ1-2	-	CASSQPGEVANYGYTF	TGTGCCAGCAGTCAGCCAGGGGAGGTAGCTAACTATGGCTACACCTTC
many	TRBV29-1	TRBJ1-1	-	CSVENPYQGHGTEAFF	TGCAGCGTTGAGAACCCATACCAGGGGCACGGCACTGAAGCTTTCTTT
-	TRBV15	TRBJ1-5	-	CATSRVGAGPLGNQPQHF	TGTGCCACCAGCAGAGTAGGGGCTGGGCCCTTGGGCAATCAGCCCCAGCATTTT
many	TRBV29-1	TRBJ2-3	TRBD2	CSVAIAGEFISTDTQYF	TGCAGCGTTGCAATAGCGGGGGAATTTATAAGCACAGATACGCAGTATTTT
few	TRBV29-1	TRBJ2-5	-	CSVNPQTSSFQETQYF	TGCAGCGTTAACCCTCAGACCAGTTCCTTCCAAGAGACCCAGTACTTC
-	TRBV29-1	TRBJ2-1	TRBD2	CSVQRASGSNEQFF	TGCAGCGTTCAAAGGGCTAGCGGGAGCAATGAGCAGTTCTTC
-	TRBV20-1	TRBJ1-2	-	CSARDKTRYYGYTF	TGCAGTGCTAGGGACAAAACAAGATACTATGGCTACACCTTC
few	TRBV7-9	TRBJ2-5	-	CASRTPMEETQYF	TGTGCCAGCAGAACCCCGATGGAAGAGACCCAGTACTTC
few	TRBV2	TRBJ2-5	-	CASPGGPGEQETQYF	TGTGCCAGCCCCGGGGGGCCCGGGGAACAAGAGACCCAGTACTTC
many	TRBV5-6	TRBJ2-1	TRBD1	CASSRTGRGNEQFF	TGTGCCAGCAGCCGCACGGGCAGGGGGAATGAGCAGTTCTTC
many	TRBV27	TRBJ2-3	TRBD1	CASTRGLGDTQYF	TGTGCCAGCACTAGGGGGCTTGGAGATACGCAGTATTTT
few	TRBV27	TRBJ2-7	TRBD2	CASSLRPREGGYEQYF	TGTGCCAGCAGTTTAAGACCCCGGGAGGGGGGTTACGAGCAGTACTTC
few	TRBV27	TRBJ2-7	TRBD1	CASRIGTGGSYEQYF	TGTGCCAGCAGAATAGGGACAGGGGGGTCCTACGAGCAGTACTTC
few	TRBV27	TRBJ2-3	-	CASSLLQGPDTQYF	TGTGCCAGCAGTTTACTCCAGGGGCCAGATACGCAGTATTTT
many	TRBV27	TRBJ1-5	-	CASSLRLIPNQPQHF	TGTGCCAGCAGTTTGAGACTAATTCCGAATCAGCCCCAGCATTTT
-	TRBV14	TRBJ2-1	TRBD2	CASSQDFLTSGYNEQFF	TGTGCCAGCAGCCAAGATTTTTTAACTAGCGGGTACAATGAGCAGTTCTTC
few	TRBV12-3/TRBV12-4	TRBJ2-5	-	CASSFEQVQETQYF	TGTGCCAGCAGTTTCGAACAAGTGCAAGAGACCCAGTACTTC
many	TRBV5-1	TRBJ1-4	-	CASSPTPVYEKLFF	TGCGCCAGCAGCCCCACTCCCGTGTATGAAAAACTGTTTTTT
many	TRBV16	TRBJ1-6	TRBD1	CASSPDRENSPLHF	TGTGCCAGCAGCCCGGACAGGGAGAATTCACCCCTCCACTTT
-	TRBV7-9	TRBJ2-1	TRBD1	CASSWDRGTYNEQFF	TGTGCCAGCAGCTGGGACAGGGGAACCTACAATGAGCAGTTCTTC
-	TRBV30	TRBJ2-2	-	CAWTLGGGGRYTGELFF	TGTGCCTGGACTTTGGGGGGCGGCGGGAGATACACCGGGGAGCTGTTTTTT
many	TRBV27	TRBJ2-7	TRBD1	CASGQGGTYEQYF	TGTGCCAGCGGACAGGGGGGGACCTACGAGCAGTACTTC
many	TRBV7-9	TRBJ1-6	-	CASSSTFRDKYSPLHF	TGTGCCAGCAGCTCCACTTTTCGGGACAAATATTCACCCCTCCACTTT
few	TRBV4-3	TRBJ1-1	-	CASGDLGMNTEAFF	TGCGCCAGCGGGGACCTAGGCATGAACACTGAAGCTTTCTTT
many	TRBV7-9	TRBJ2-1	TRBD1	CASSSRDRVPEQFF	TGTGCCAGCAGCTCCCGGGACAGGGTCCCTGAGCAGTTCTTC
-	TRBV7-8	TRBJ1-2	-	CASTDSGNYGYTF	TGTGCCAGCACCGATTCGGGGAACTATGGCTACACCTTC
many	TRBV12-3/TRBV12-4	TRBJ2-3	-	CASSLTDTQYF	TGTGCCAGCAGCCTCACAGATACGCAGTATTTT
-	TRBV29-1	TRBJ2-1	TRBD2	CSVTSLGLAGGPFYNEQFF	TGCAGCGTTACCTCACTGGGACTAGCGGGAGGGCCATTTTACAATGAGCAGTTCTTC
-	TRBV3-1	TRBJ2-7	-	CASSQDWRGKPYEQYF	TGTGCCAGCAGCCAAGATTGGAGAGGTAAACCGTACGAGCAGTACTTC
many	TRBV25-1	TRBJ2-2	-	CASSERYTGELFF	TGTGCCAGCAGTGAACGTTACACCGGGGAGCTGTTTTTT
-	TRBV27	TRBJ2-1	-	CASSFLPFGYNEQFF	TGTGCCAGCAGTTTTTTACCGTTTGGCTACAATGAGCAGTTCTTC
-	TRBV9	TRBJ2-7	TRBD1	CASSRDAGTGGYEQYF	TGTGCCAGCAGCCGAGATGCCGGGACAGGGGGCTACGAGCAGTACTTC
many	TRBV12-3/TRBV12-4	TRBJ1-1	-	CASSPPGGIEAFF	TGTGCCAGCAGCCCCCCGGGGGGAATTGAAGCTTTCTTT
few	TRBV11-2	TRBJ2-7	-	CASLRQNSYEQYF	TGTGCCAGCCTCCGGCAGAACTCCTACGAGCAGTACTTC
few	TRBV10-3	TRBJ2-3	TRBD1	CAISEPDRVDTQYF	TGTGCCATCAGTGAGCCGGACAGGGTGGATACGCAGTATTTT
few	TRBV2	TRBJ2-1	TRBD2	CASRDLGGDYNEQFF	TGTGCCAGCAGAGACCTCGGGGGGGACTACAATGAGCAGTTCTTC
few	TRBV5-6	TRBJ2-1	TRBD2	CASSLQRESGYNEQFF	TGTGCCAGCAGCTTGCAGCGGGAGTCGGGCTACAATGAGCAGTTCTTC